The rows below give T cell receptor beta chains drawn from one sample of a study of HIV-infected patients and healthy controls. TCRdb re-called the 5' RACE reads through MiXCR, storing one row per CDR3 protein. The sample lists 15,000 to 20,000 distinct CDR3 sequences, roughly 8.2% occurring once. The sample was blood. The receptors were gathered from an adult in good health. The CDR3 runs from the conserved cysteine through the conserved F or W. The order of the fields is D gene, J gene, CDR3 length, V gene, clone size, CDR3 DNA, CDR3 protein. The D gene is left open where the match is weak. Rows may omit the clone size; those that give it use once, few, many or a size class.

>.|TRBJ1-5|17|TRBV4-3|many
TGCGCCAGCAGCCAAGATGCATTCCGAGGGGCCAATCAGCCCCAGCATTTT
CASSQDAFRGANQPQHF
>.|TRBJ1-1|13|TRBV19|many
TGTGCCAGTAGTGTTAAGGGGGACACTGAAGCTTTCTTT
CASSVKGDTEAFF
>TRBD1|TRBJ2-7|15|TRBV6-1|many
TGTGCCAGTTTCGATCCGGGACAGGTATCCTACGAGCAGTACTTC
CASFDPGQVSYEQYF
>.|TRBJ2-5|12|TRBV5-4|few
TGTGCCAGCAGCCAGGACTCGGAGACCCAGTACTTC
CASSQDSETQYF
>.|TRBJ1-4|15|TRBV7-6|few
TGTGCCAGCAGCTTAGGTCCCAGGGTCGGTGAAAAACTGTTTTTT
CASSLGPRVGEKLFF
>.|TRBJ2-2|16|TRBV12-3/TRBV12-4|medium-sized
TGTGCCAGCAGTACTGGACAGAGTGTTAACACCGGGGAGCTGTTTTTT
CASSTGQSVNTGELFF
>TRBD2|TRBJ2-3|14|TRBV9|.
TGTGCCTCCCGGCCGGGGGGACTCACAGATACGCAGTATTTT
CASRPGGLTDTQYF
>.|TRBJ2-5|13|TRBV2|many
TGTGCCAGCAATAGACCATCCCAAGAGACCCAGTACTTC
CASNRPSQETQYF
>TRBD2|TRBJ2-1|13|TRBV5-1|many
TGCGCCACCCGGACTAGCGGGGACAATGAGCAGTTCTTC
CATRTSGDNEQFF
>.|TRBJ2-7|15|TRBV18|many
TGTGCCAGCTCACCAGCGGGCGGGGGCATGTACGAGCAGTACTTC
CASSPAGGGMYEQYF
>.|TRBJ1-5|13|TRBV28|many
TGTGCCAGCAGCTTCGGAAGGGAAGAGGCCCAGCATTTT
CASSFGREEAQHF
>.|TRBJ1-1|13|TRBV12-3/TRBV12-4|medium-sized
TGTGCCAGCAGTTTATTTGGGGCCACTGAAGCTTTCTTT
CASSLFGATEAFF
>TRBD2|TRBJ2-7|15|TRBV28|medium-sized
TGTGCCAGCAGGACGATATCCGGGACTACGTACGAGCAGTACTTC
CASRTISGTTYEQYF
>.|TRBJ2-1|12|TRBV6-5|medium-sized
TGTGCCACGGCAGCCTCCTACAATGAGCAGTTCTTC
CATAASYNEQFF
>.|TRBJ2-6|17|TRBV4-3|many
TGCGCCAGCAGCCAAGATCTTCGGCTCTCTGGGGCCAACGTCCTGACTTTC
CASSQDLRLSGANVLTF
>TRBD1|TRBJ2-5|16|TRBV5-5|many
TGTGCCAGCAGCACTCTAACCGGGACAGGCAAAGAGACCCAGTACTTC
CASSTLTGTGKETQYF
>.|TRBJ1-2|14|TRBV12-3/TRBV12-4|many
TGTGCCAGCAGCCCTGGTGGTTTTCGGGATGGCTACACCTTC
CASSPGGFRDGYTF
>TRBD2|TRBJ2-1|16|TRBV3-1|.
TGTGCCAGCAGCCAAGTTATTAGCGGGGCGGCAGGTGAGCAGTTCTTC
CASSQVISGAAGEQFF
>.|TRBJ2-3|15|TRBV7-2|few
TGTGCCAGCAGCTTATCTAGTACAGGGCAAGATACGCAGTATTTT
CASSLSSTGQDTQYF
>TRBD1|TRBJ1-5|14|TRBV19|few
TGTGCCAGTAGTCCTCGACAGGGCTATCAGCCCCAGCATTTT
CASSPRQGYQPQHF
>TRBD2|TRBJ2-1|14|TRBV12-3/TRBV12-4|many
TGTGCCAGCAGTAGCGGGAGCTCCTACAATGAGCAGTTCTTC
CASSSGSSYNEQFF
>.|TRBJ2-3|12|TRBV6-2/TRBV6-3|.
TGTGCCAGCAGTCCTTACACAGATACGCAGTATTTT
CASSPYTDTQYF
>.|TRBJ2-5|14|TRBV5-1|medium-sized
TGCGCCAGCAGCTTGGAACGGGCCCAAGAGACCCAGTACTTC
CASSLERAQETQYF
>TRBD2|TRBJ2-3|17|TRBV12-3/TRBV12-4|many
TGTGCCAGCAGTTTAACGGTAGCGGGGGGGAGCACAGATACGCAGTATTTT
CASSLTVAGGSTDTQYF
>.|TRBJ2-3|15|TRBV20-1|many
TGCAGTGCTGTAGGCCCCCAACCTAGCACAGATACGCAGTATTTT
CSAVGPQPSTDTQYF
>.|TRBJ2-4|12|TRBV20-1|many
TGCAGTGCTATGGACAGCAAAAACATTCAGTACTTC
CSAMDSKNIQYF
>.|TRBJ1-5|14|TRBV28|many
TGTGCCAGCAGTTTTGGAGCGATTCGAGGGCCCCAGCATTTT
CASSFGAIRGPQHF
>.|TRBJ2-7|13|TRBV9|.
TGTGCCAGCAGTGCCGGGCCATCCTACGAGCAGTACTTC
CASSAGPSYEQYF
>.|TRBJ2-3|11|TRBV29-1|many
TGCAGCGTCTCTTTGGGAGATACGCAGTATTTT
CSVSLGDTQYF
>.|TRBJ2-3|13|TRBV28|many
TGTGCCAGCAGTTTACCAGCTCCAGATACGCAGTATTTT
CASSLPAPDTQYF
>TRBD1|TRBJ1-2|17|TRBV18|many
TGTGCCAGCTCACCACGAATCCCAGGACAGGGAGTGAATGGCTACACCTTC
CASSPRIPGQGVNGYTF
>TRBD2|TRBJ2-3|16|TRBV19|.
TGTGCCAGTAGCTCGGGAGCTAGCGGGGACACAGATACGCAGTATTTT
CASSSGASGDTDTQYF
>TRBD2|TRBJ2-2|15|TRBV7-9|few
TGTGCCAGCAAAACTAGCGGGACAAACACCGGGGAGCTGTTTTTT
CASKTSGTNTGELFF
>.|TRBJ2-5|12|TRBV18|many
TGTGCCAGCTCACCATCGAAAGAGACCCAGTACTTC
CASSPSKETQYF
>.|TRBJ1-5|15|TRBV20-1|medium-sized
TGCAGTGCTAGAGATCGTACGAGGGGGACGCAGCCCCAGCATTTT
CSARDRTRGTQPQHF
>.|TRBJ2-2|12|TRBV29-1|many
TGCAGCGTTGAATCGGACACCGGGGAGCTGTTTTTT
CSVESDTGELFF
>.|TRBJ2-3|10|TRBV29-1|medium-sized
TGCAGCGTCAGGACAGATACGCAGTATTTT
CSVRTDTQYF
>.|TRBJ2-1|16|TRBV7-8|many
TGTGCCAGCAGCTTAGGAGTCCTGGACAGTGCGAATGAGCAGTTCTTC
CASSLGVLDSANEQFF
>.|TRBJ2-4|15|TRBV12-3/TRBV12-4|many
TGTGCCAGCAGTTTATTTAAACTAGCCAAAAACATTCAGTACTTC
CASSLFKLAKNIQYF
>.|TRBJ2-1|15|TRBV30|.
TGTGCCTGGAGTTCAGGGCAGGGTATTAGTAATGAGCAGTTCTTC
CAWSSGQGISNEQFF
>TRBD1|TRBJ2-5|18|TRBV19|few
TGTGCCAGTAGTACCTGGACAGGGCGACGCTACCAGCAAGAGACCCAGTACTTC
CASSTWTGRRYQQETQYF
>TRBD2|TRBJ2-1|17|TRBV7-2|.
TGTGCCAGCAGCTTAGGGACCGGGGGGGGCCCCTACAATGAGCAGTTCTTC
CASSLGTGGGPYNEQFF
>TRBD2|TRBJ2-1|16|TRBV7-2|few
TGTGCCAGCAACCCAGTCACGGGAGGGCCGGGAAATGAGCAGTTCTTC
CASNPVTGGPGNEQFF
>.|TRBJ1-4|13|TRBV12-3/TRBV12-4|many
TGTGCCAGCAGTCCAACTCCCTTTGGACATGAGTGGTTT
CASSPTPFGHEWF
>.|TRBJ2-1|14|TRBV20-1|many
TGCAGTGCTAGCGGCGAAAGCTCCTACAATGAGCAGTTCTTC
CSASGESSYNEQFF
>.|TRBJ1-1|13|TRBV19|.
TGTGCCAGTAACCCTCCTTCTGGTGCTGAAGCTTTCTTT
CASNPPSGAEAFF
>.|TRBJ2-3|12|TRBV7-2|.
TGTGCCAGCAGCGCACTTGGGATTACGCAGTATTTT
CASSALGITQYF